This T cell receptor (beta chain) was identified during a study of human T cells and chemical hapten exposure. Overall study: How much TCR each sample yielded varied, mostly because pooled library volumes differed slightly.

TCRdb called the RACE reads again in MiXCR, with one record for every CDR3 protein. The sample shows roughly 120,000 distinct CDR3 sequences, around an eighth of them seen only once. This clonotype has more than one count but fewer than ten. The antigen is not known. Time point defined: pre-sensitization, week 0. The treatment: therapeutic diphenylcyclopropenone sensitization with weekly scalp DPC. Before extraction, the whole blood was not fractionated, and total RNA was taken from it. Study findings and constraints: Relative to control repertoires, expanded TCRs gave rise to significantly more large CDR3 similarity clusters.

The CDR3 spans 14 residues. Germline-derived CDR1 and CDR2 are SGHRS and YFSETQ. Trimming removed 7 bases at V and 6 bases at J, with 14 bases between. Here the sequenced sample was whole blood, taken in connection with sensitization to the hapten diphenylcyclopropenone (DPC). The rearrangement links TRBV5-1 to TRBJ1-6; D gene ambiguous. The TCR comes from a woman under 30 with alopecia areata. Some clones in this sample may be carry-over from other donors' samples. The CDR3 reads CASGDGVGNSPLHF. The CDR3 nucleotides read TGCGCCAGCGGGGATGGGGTAGGTAATTCACCCCTCCACTTT.